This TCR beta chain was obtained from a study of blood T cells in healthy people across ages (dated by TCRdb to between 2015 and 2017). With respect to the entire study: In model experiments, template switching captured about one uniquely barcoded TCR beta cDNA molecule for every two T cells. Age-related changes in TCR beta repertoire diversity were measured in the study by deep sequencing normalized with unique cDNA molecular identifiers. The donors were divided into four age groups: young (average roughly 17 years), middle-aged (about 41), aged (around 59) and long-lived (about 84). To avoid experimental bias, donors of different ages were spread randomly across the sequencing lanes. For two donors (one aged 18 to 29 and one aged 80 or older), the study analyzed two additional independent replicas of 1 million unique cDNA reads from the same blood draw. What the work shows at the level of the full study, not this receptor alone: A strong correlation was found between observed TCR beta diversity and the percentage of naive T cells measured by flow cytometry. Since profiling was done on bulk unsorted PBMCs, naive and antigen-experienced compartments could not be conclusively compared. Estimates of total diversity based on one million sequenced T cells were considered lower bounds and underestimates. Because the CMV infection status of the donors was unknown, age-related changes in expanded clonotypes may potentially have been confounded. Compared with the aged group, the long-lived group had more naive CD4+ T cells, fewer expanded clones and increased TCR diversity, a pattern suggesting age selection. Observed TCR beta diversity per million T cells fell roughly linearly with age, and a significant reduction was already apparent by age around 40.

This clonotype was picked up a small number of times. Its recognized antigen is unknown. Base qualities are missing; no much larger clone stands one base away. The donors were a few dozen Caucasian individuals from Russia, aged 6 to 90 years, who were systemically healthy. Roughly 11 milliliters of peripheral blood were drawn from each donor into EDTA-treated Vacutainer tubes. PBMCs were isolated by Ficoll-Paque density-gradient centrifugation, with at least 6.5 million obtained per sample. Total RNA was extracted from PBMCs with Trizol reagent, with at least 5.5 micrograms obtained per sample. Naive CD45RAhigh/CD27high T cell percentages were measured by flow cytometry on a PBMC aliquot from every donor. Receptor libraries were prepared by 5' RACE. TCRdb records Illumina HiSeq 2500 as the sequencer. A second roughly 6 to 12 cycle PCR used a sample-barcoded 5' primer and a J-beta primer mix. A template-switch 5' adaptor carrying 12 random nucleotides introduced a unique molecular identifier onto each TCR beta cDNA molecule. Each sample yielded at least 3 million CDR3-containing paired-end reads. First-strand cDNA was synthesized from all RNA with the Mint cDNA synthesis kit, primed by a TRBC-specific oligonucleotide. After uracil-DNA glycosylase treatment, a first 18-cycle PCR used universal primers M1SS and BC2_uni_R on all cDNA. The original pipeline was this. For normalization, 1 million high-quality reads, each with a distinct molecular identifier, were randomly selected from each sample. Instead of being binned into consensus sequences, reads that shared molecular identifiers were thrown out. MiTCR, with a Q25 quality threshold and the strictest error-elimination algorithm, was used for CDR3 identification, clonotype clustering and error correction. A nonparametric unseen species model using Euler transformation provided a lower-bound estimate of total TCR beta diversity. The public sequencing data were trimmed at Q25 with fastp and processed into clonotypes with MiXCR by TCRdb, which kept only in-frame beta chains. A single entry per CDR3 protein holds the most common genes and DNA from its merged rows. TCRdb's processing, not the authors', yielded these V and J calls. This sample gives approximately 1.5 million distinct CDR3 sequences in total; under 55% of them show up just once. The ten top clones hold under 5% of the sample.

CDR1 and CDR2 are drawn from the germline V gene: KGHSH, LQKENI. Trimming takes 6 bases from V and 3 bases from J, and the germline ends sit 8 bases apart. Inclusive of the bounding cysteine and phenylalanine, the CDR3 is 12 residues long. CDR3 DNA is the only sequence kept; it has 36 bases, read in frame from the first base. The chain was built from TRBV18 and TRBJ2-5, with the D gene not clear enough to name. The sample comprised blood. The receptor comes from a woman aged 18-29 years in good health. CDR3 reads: CASSYYEETQYF. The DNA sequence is TGTGCCAGCTCTTACTACGAAGAGACCCAGTACTTC.